Following are 13 T cell receptor beta chains from one sample sequenced in a study of blood T cell repertoires in COVID-19. This table comes from immunoSEQ multiplex PCR, and its TCRdb copy is limited to in-frame clones, with some not included. The table has about 370,000 clones, 70% to 90% seen once. Sequencing used peripheral blood. These receptors were collected from a woman in her thirties with COVID-19, enrolled during active disease.

J is TRBJ1-6 and V is TRBV6-5; 8 bases agree with TRBD1. With 0 bases clipped from V and 9 bases from J, the junction kept 7 bases outside the gene matches. Germline V gene lookup returns CDR1 MNHEY and CDR2 SVGAGI. The length of the CDR3 is 16 residues. CDR3 protein: CASSYSGRGLGSPLHF. Written as DNA, the CDR3 is TGTGCCAGCAGTTACTCAGGCAGGGGGCTTGGTTCACCCCTCCACTTT.

This chain uses TRBV19 with TRBJ1-5, with a tentative D call TRBD1 (5 bases). With 9 bases removed from V and 3 bases from J, the gap between germline ends came to 21 bases. This CDR3 is built from 16 residues. Germline lookup yields CDR1 LNHDA and CDR2 SQIVND (reference sequence). CDR3 sequence: CASREDTTPLNQPQHF. CDR3 in DNA: TGTGCCAGCCGGGAGGACACTACTCCACTCAATCAGCCCCAGCATTTT. The full variable domain, rest sourced from reference TRBV19 and TRBJ1-5, is DGGITQSPKYLFRKEGQNVTLSCEQNLNHDAMYWYRQDPGQGLRLIYYSQIVNDFQKGDIAEGYSVSREKKESFPLTVTSAQKNPTAFYLCASREDTTPLNQPQHFGDGTRLSIL.

The J gene is TRBJ2-5, the V gene TRBV4-3, with TRBD1 matching over 8 bases. Germline CDR1 reads LGHNA; CDR2 reads YSLEER. The CDR3 is 16 amino acids. Trimming removed 0 bases from V and 4 bases from J; junction bases left unmatched: 7. CDR3 amino acids: CASSQEVRGRGETQYF. The CDR3 nucleotides read TGCGCCAGCAGCCAAGAGGTCAGGGGGCGCGGAGAGACCCAGTACTTC.

The chain recombines TRBV4-1 with TRBJ1-5; TRBD1 is a possible D gene (5 bases). The V and J ends lost 0 bases and 0 bases respectively, with 21 bases between them. Germline V lookup: CDR1 MGHRA, CDR2 YSYEKL. CDR3 size: 20 residues. CDR3 sequence: CASSQDPGPRGAYSNQPQHF. The DNA for the CDR3 is TGCGCCAGCAGCCAAGATCCCGGGCCCCGCGGGGCTTATAGCAATCAGCCCCAGCATTTT.

J is TRBJ2-7 and V is TRBV4-3; TRBD2 might be the D (6 bases). This CDR3 has 18 residues. Deletions cut 9 bases from V and 1 base from J, with 28 bases between. CDR1 LGHNA and CDR2 YSLEER come from the germline V gene. The CDR3 region is CASNLAERLPESSYEQYV. CDR3 sequence (DNA): TGCGCCAGTAACTTAGCGGAAAGGCTTCCCGAATCTTCCTACGAGCAGTACGTC.

The rearrangement joins TRBV19 to TRBJ1-1; perhaps TRBD1 as D (6 bases). This CDR3 comprises 12 residues. Germline V gene lookup returns CDR1 LNHDA and CDR2 SQIVND (reference sequence). V lost 3 bases to trimming and J lost 9 bases, with 11 bases between them. The CDR3 is CASSIRTEKAFF. CDR3 sequence (DNA): TGTGCCAGTAGTATCCGGACAGAAAAAGCTTTCTTT.

The chain combines TRBV5-1 with TRBJ2-5; 7 bases are a match to TRBD1. CDR3 length: 18 amino acids. Germline V gene data show CDR1 as SGHRS and CDR2 as YFSETQ. Germline trimming cut 4 bases from V and 2 bases from J; bases unmatched to any gene: 17. DNA of the CDR3: TGCGCCAGCAGCCCCGGACAGGTCCCAATGGGGAATCAAGAGACCCAGTACTTC. Its protein is CASSPGQVPMGNQETQYF.

V gene TRBV10-1 combines with J gene TRBJ1-4; D is possibly TRBD1 (5 bases). Germline V gives CDR1 WNHNN, CDR2 SYGVQD (reference sequence). Trimming cost V 5 bases and J 5 bases, with 12 bases left between them. There are 14 residues in the CDR3. This chain's CDR3 is CASSLDSRNEKLFF. The CDR3 region has the DNA TGCGCCAGCAGTCTCGACAGCAGGAATGAAAAACTGTTTTTT.

This chain joins TRBV6-5 and TRBJ2-5, with TRBD2 identical over 7 bases. V gave up 7 bases and J gave up 4 bases; unmatched junction bases: 9. The CDR3 totals 14 residues. Germline assignment: CDR1 MNHEY and CDR2 SVGAGI. CDR3 bases: TGTGCCAGCACCACCTCGGGGGGAACAGAGACCCAGTACTTC. Its protein product is CASTTSGGTETQYF.

The chain employs TRBV9 and TRBJ2-1; TRBD2 agrees at 8 bases. J gave up 0 bases and V 3 bases, and 17 bases lay outside the gene matches. CDR3 length: 20 residues. From germline, CDR1 is SGDLS and CDR2 YYNGEE. In nucleotides, the CDR3 is TGTGCCAGCAGCGCCAACATAGGTTCCCGGGGACTAGTCTCCTACAATGAGCAGTTCTTC. Protein: CASSANIGSRGLVSYNEQFF.

The V and J genes are TRBV25-1 and TRBJ2-7, with 7 bases identical to TRBD1. The trim removed 3 bases at V and 2 bases at J, leaving 4 bases unmatched. Germline V gene lookup returns CDR1 MGHDK and CDR2 SYGVNS. This CDR3 region has 14 residues. CDR3 sequence: CASSEETGTYEQYF. The CDR3 DNA reads as TGTGCCAGCAGTGAGGAGACAGGGACCTACGAGCAGTACTTC.

This chain links TRBV6-8 with TRBJ2-7; 8 bases match TRBD1. This CDR3 comprises 16 residues. The trim removed 2 bases at V and 9 bases at J, leaving 15 bases unmatched. CDR1 is MNHGY, CDR2 SAAAGT, per germline. The chain's CDR3 is CASSYPPGQVELGQYV. The CDR3 nucleotides read TGTGCCAGCAGTTACCCCCCGGGACAGGTAGAGCTTGGGCAGTACGTC.

The rearrangement links TRBV27 to TRBJ1-5; a possible D gene is TRBD1 (5 bases). The CDR3 has 16 amino acids. Germline CDR1 reads MNHEY; CDR2 reads SMNVEV (reference sequence). Between the trimmed V and J ends, which lost 5 bases and 2 bases, there was a span of 16 bases. CDR3 bases: TGTGCCAGCAGTCCCACCCCCAGGGCAGGCAATCAGCCCCAGCATTTT. Residues: CASSPTPRAGNQPQHF.